One sample yielded the 30 T cell receptor beta chains listed below, sequenced in a study of radiation and T cells in renal cell carcinoma. Time point described: baseline pretreatment blood. Noted treatment: 15 Gy SBRT to primary tumor, nephrectomy 4 weeks later. TCRdb's table, derived via immunoSEQ multiplex PCR, lists solely in-frame clones and lacks some. The sample includes 150,000 or so clones, about 88% of them seen just once. Specimen: blood, collected from a patient whose treatment included radiotherapy and nephrectomy. The receptors were sampled from a woman between 45 and 65 years old with renal cell carcinoma.

The V and J genes are TRBV29-1 and TRBJ2-5, with 9 bases identical to TRBD2. Germline assignment: CDR1 SQVTM and CDR2 ANQGSEA. Losses at the gene ends were 5 bases for V and 1 base for J; bases not matched to a gene: 5. CDR3 size: 14 residues. DNA for the CDR3: TGCAGCGTTTCCAGTAGCGGGGGCCAAGAGACCCAGTACTTC. It encodes CSVSSSGGQETQYF.

This chain connects TRBV5-1 to TRBJ1-3, with a tentative D call TRBD1 (6 bases). CDR3 length equals 14 residues. CDR1 and CDR2 (germline): SGHRS, YFSETQ. V was clipped by 1 base and J by 2 bases, with 7 bases between them. CDR3 nucleotide sequence: TGCGCCAGCAGCTTGACAGGGACTGGAAACACCATATATTTT. Residues: CASSLTGTGNTIYF.

This chain links TRBV6-5 with TRBJ2-5; maybe TRBD2 (5 bases). V lost 11 bases and J 5 bases, leaving 15 bases between the germline ends. This CDR3 is built from 12 residues. Germline-derived CDR1 and CDR2 are MNHEY and SVGAGI. CDR3 in DNA: TGTGCCGTACTAGTTTCTTCGGAGACCCAGTACTTC. It codes for CAVLVSSETQYF.

This clone has more than one count but fewer than ten. J is TRBJ1-4 and V is TRBV9, with unresolved D. This CDR3 has 14 residues. V lost 1 base and J 5 bases, leaving 9 bases between the germline ends. Germline CDR1 is SGDLS and CDR2 is YYNGEE. For the CDR3, the DNA is TGTGCCAGCAGCGTAAACCCCTCGAATGAAAAACTGTTTTTT. Protein sequence: CASSVNPSNEKLFF.

The sample holds a few counts of this clone. The chain has TRBV7-2 and TRBJ1-6, with 7 bases identical to TRBD1. Per germline, CDR1 SGHTA and CDR2 FQGNSA. This CDR3 has 14 residues. Trimming took 1 base from V and 9 from J; bases not matched to a gene: 3. The CDR3 loop is CASSLVQGGSPLHF. The CDR3 nucleotides read TGTGCCAGCAGCTTAGTTCAGGGGGGTTCACCCCTCCACTTT.

The table lists this clone with a count of one. The rearrangement uses TRBV2 and TRBJ2-2; TRBD2 might be the D (5 bases). The length of the CDR3 is 15 residues. Germline values: CDR1 SNHLY, CDR2 FYNNEI. With 2 bases removed from V and 5 bases from J, the gap between germline ends came to 12 bases. This CDR3 is CASSERRARTGELFF. CDR3 bases: TGTGCCAGCAGTGAAAGGCGGGCCCGGACCGGGGAGCTGTTTTTT.

V usage is TRBV7-2 and J usage is TRBJ1-1, with TRBD1 matching over 9 bases. The ends lost 5 bases at V and 4 bases at J; junction bases unmatched: 11. Germline V lookup: CDR1 SGHTA, CDR2 FQGNSA. This CDR3 spans 16 amino acids. The CDR3 protein is CASSRLGTGSTTEAFF. The DNA for the CDR3 is TGTGCCAGCAGCCGACTCGGGACAGGGAGTACCACTGAAGCTTTCTTT. The full variable domain, completed using reference TRBV7-2 and TRBJ1-1, is GAGVSQSPSNKVTEKGKDVELRCDPISGHTALYWYRQSLGQGLEFLIYFQGNSAPDKSGLPSDRFSAERTGGSVSTLTIQRTQQEDSAVYLCASSRLGTGSTTEAFFGQGTRLTVV.

This clone was seen only once. This chain connects TRBV4-3 to TRBJ2-7, with D possibly TRBD1 on 5 matching bases. The V and J ends lost 1 base and 3 bases respectively, with 10 bases between them. The CDR3 runs 14 residues. The germline V gene has CDR1 LGHNA and CDR2 YSLEER. The CDR3 nucleotides are TGCGCCAGCAGCCAAGGAGACAGAGACTACGAGCAGTACTTC. Its protein product is CASSQGDRDYEQYF.

V and J are TRBV30 and TRBJ1-4; tentative D call: TRBD1 (6 bases). Germline values: CDR1 GTSNPN, CDR2 SVGIG (reference sequence). The length of the CDR3 is 13 residues. Trimming shortened V by 5 bases and J by 5 bases, and 12 bases separated the two germline ends. CDR3 bases: TGTGCCTGGGTCGGACAGACAAATGAAAAACTGTTTTTT. It codes for CAWVGQTNEKLFF.

This clone appeared once. The chain recombines TRBV5-1 with TRBJ2-7; 7 bases are shared with TRBD1. The V gene's germline CDR1 is SGHRS and CDR2 YFSETQ. The V segment lost 4 bases and the J segment 3 bases; nucleotides outside the gene matches: 13. This CDR3 is built from 16 residues. The CDR3 bases are TGCGCCAGCAGCACCACTGGGACAGTTGAGGTCTACGAGCAGTACTTC. Translating gives CASSTTGTVEVYEQYF.

J is TRBJ1-5 and V is TRBV6-1; possibly TRBD1 for D (5 bases). Germline V CDR1 and CDR2: MNHNS, SASEGT. V lost 5 bases and J 2 bases, leaving 13 bases between the germline ends. The CDR3 length is 15 residues. This CDR3 is CASSLQEGGNQPQHF. CDR3 coding DNA: TGTGCCAGCAGTTTACAGGAGGGTGGCAATCAGCCCCAGCATTTT.

This clone was counted between two and nine times. CDR3 protein: CASSRRQNYGYTF. The CDR3 DNA sequence: TGTGCCAGCAGCAGAAGACAAAACTATGGCTACACCTTC. V is TRBV7-2 and J is TRBJ1-2; D is unresolved. Trimming shortened V by 5 bases and J by 2 bases, and 9 bases separated the two germline ends. Per the germline V gene, CDR1 is SGHTA and CDR2 is FQGNSA. The CDR3 extends over 13 amino acids. The whole variable domain, filled in from reference TRBV7-2 and TRBJ1-2, reads GAGVSQSPSNKVTEKGKDVELRCDPISGHTALYWYRQSLGQGLEFLIYFQGNSAPDKSGLPSDRFSAERTGGSVSTLTIQRTQQEDSAVYLCASSRRQNYGYTFGSGTRLTVV.

The chain uses TRBV4-1 and TRBJ1-1; perhaps TRBD1 as D (5 bases). The length of the CDR3 is 15 residues. The germline gives CDR1 MGHRA, CDR2 YSYEKL. V was trimmed by 0 bases and J by 3 bases, leaving 11 bases between them. The CDR3 sequence: CASSQEPGRDTEAFF. The CDR3 nucleotides read TGCGCCAGCAGCCAAGAACCGGGGCGCGACACTGAAGCTTTCTTT.

The chain links TRBV5-4 to TRBJ2-1; 14 nucleotides match TRBD2. Trimming removed 10 bases from V and 7 bases from J; junction bases left unmatched: 19. The CDR3 is made up of 18 amino acids. Germline V gene lookup returns CDR1 SGHNT and CDR2 YYREEE (reference sequence). The CDR3 region is CAARGTSGGPVRSNEQFF. CDR3 nucleotides: TGTGCCGCTAGGGGGACTAGCGGGGGACCCGTGCGGAGTAATGAGCAGTTCTTC.

The gene calls are TRBV7-9 and TRBJ2-5, with a possible D match to TRBD2 (6 bases). Germline values: CDR1 SEHNR, CDR2 FQNEAQ (reference sequence). The CDR3 loop spans 15 amino acids. V was cut by 8 bases and J by 3 bases, with 19 bases left in between. The CDR3 DNA reads TGTGCCAGCTCGAATATGGGACTTTACGAAGAGACCCAGTACTTC. It encodes CASSNMGLYEETQYF. Using reference TRBV7-9 and TRBJ2-5 for the parts outside the CDR3, the full variable domain is DTGVSQNPRHKITKRGQNVTFRCDPISEHNRLYWYRQTLGQGPEFLTYFQNEAQLEKSRLLSDRFSAERPKGSFSTLEIQRTEQGDSAMYLCASSNMGLYEETQYFGPGTRLLVL.

The chain has TRBV2 and TRBJ1-5, with D unclear. Trimming stripped 6 bases from V and 4 bases from J, with 16 bases between. The CDR3 runs 15 residues. The germline CDR1 and CDR2 sequences are SNHLY and FYNNEI. CDR3 in amino acids: CASSGEATPNQPQHF. The CDR3 coding sequence is TGTGCCAGCAGCGGGGAAGCAACCCCAAATCAGCCCCAGCATTTT.

The chain joins TRBV9 to TRBJ1-4; TRBD1 agrees at 7 bases. Germline CDR1 reads SGDLS; CDR2 reads YYNGEE. V trimming: 4 bases; J trimming: 7 bases; junction bases outside the gene matches: 13. The CDR3 loop spans 16 amino acids. The CDR3 spells CASSRLSQGIAEKLFF. CDR3 nucleotides: TGTGCCAGCAGCAGGCTGTCACAGGGGATTGCTGAAAAACTGTTTTTT.

This rearrangement joins TRBV7-9 to TRBJ2-7, with D possibly TRBD2 on 5 matching bases. This CDR3 is 13 amino acids long. V was pared by 5 bases and J by 5 bases, with 13 bases between. CDR1 and CDR2 (germline): SEHNR, FQNEAQ (reference sequence). Written as DNA, the CDR3 is TGTGCCAGCAGCCAGCGGACTCTCGACGAGCAGTACTTC. Protein: CASSQRTLDEQYF.

This sequence joins TRBV5-4 and TRBJ1-2, with D unresolved. The V gene's germline CDR1 is SGHNT and CDR2 YYREEE (reference sequence). Deletions cut 4 bases from V and 4 bases from J, with 20 bases between. CDR3 length: 16 residues. The CDR3 DNA sequence: TGTGCCAGCAGCGCGGCGGTGACACTCGCTTTCTATGGCTACACCTTC. This translates into CASSAAVTLAFYGYTF.

The chain carries TRBV4-1 and TRBJ2-3, with D possibly TRBD2 on 5 matching bases. This CDR3 has 14 residues. Germline-derived CDR1 and CDR2 are MGHRA and YSYEKL. V lost 3 bases to trimming and J lost 5 bases, with 12 bases between them. CDR3 nucleotides: TGCGCCAGCAGCCAGGAGGTCCCCGGAGATACGCAGTATTTT. Residues: CASSQEVPGDTQYF.

The chain employs TRBV14 and TRBJ2-5; D is unclear. The CDR3 length is 16 residues. Per the germline V gene, CDR1 is SGHDN and CDR2 is FVKESK. V was cut by 1 base and J by 5 bases, with 17 bases left in between. The CDR3 DNA reads TGTGCCAGCAGCCAAGGGGCCGGGCCTACTCTGGAGACCCAGTACTTC. This codes for CASSQGAGPTLETQYF.

This chain uses TRBV30 with TRBJ2-2, with TRBD2 matching 16 bases. This CDR3 is built from 15 residues. Germline CDR1 GTSNPN, CDR2 SVGIG (reference sequence). V shed 5 bases, J shed 6 bases, and the junction held 3 bases outside the gene matches. Here the CDR3 reads CAWSGTSGGAGELFF. As DNA, the CDR3 is TGTGCCTGGTCCGGGACTAGCGGGGGGGCCGGGGAGCTGTTTTTT.

The genes are TRBV6-1 and TRBJ2-1, with D possibly called TRBD1 or TRBD2 (5 bases each). The CDR3 loop spans 15 amino acids. Looked up from germline, CDR1 is MNHNS and CDR2 is SASEGT. Between the trimmed V and J ends, which lost 2 bases and 7 bases, there was a span of 15 bases. The CDR3 sequence is CASSEWASPGNEQFF. In DNA form, the CDR3 reads TGTGCCAGCAGTGAATGGGCTAGCCCAGGGAATGAGCAGTTCTTC.

V and J are TRBV7-2 and TRBJ1-1, with D tentatively TRBD1 (5 bases). The CDR3 is 15 residues long. Looked up from germline, CDR1 is SGHTA and CDR2 is FQGNSA. Trimming removed 2 bases from V and 0 bases from J, with 10 bases in between. In DNA form, the CDR3 reads TGTGCCAGCAGCTTACAGGGACGGATGAACACTGAAGCTTTCTTT. Its protein product is CASSLQGRMNTEAFF.

This clone has just a few counts. The rearrangement uses TRBV30 and TRBJ1-1, with D possibly being TRBD1 (5 bases). V lost 3 bases to trimming and J lost 1 base, with 9 bases between them. CDR1 and CDR2 from the germline V gene are GTSNPN and SVGIG (reference sequence). CDR3 length: 13 residues. The CDR3 sequence is CAWRSRGNTEAFF. Written as DNA, the CDR3 is TGTGCCTGGAGGAGTAGGGGGAACACTGAAGCTTTCTTT.

The V gene is TRBV9, the J gene TRBJ2-2, with TRBD1 matching 9 bases. Trimming removed 4 bases from V and 3 bases from J; junction bases left unmatched: 7. The V gene's germline CDR1 is SGDLS and CDR2 YYNGEE. There are 16 residues in the CDR3. Here the CDR3 reads CASSPQTGGYTGELFF. CDR3 bases: TGTGCCAGCAGCCCCCAAACAGGGGGCTACACCGGGGAGCTGTTTTTT.

The chain joins TRBV5-1 to TRBJ2-1, with TRBD2 matching 11 bases. The V and J ends lost 2 bases and 6 bases, in that order; junction bases with no gene match: 4. CDR3 size: 15 residues. Germline CDR1 is SGHRS and CDR2 is YFSETQ. Here the CDR3 reads CASSFLSGGGNEQFF. The DNA of the CDR3 is TGCGCCAGCAGCTTCCTTAGCGGGGGGGGCAATGAGCAGTTCTTC.

This chain connects TRBV6-1 to TRBJ2-7; D may be TRBD1 (5 bases). The V end was cut by 5 bases, the J end by 2 bases, with 13 bases between. Germline V CDR1 and CDR2: MNHNS, SASEGT. CDR3 length: 14 residues. This CDR3 is CASSSRGWTYEQYF. The DNA for the CDR3 is TGTGCCAGCAGTTCAAGGGGCTGGACCTACGAGCAGTACTTC.

V usage is TRBV7-9 and J usage is TRBJ2-7; tentatively, D is TRBD2 (5 bases). The germline V gene encodes CDR1 SEHNR and CDR2 FQNEAQ (reference sequence). There are 14 residues in the CDR3. V was trimmed by 0 bases and J by 1 base, leaving 7 bases between them. The CDR3 spells CASSLAGVSYEQYF. The CDR3 DNA follows: TGTGCCAGCAGCTTAGCCGGGGTTTCCTACGAGCAGTACTTC.

V is TRBV7-2 and J is TRBJ2-3, with 15 bases aligning to TRBD2. Germline V gives CDR1 SGHTA, CDR2 FQGNSA. V dropped 5 bases and J dropped 3; count of bases not matched to a gene: 6. The CDR3 loop spans 17 amino acids. CDR3 DNA sequence: TGTGCCAGCAGCCCCGCCGGACTAGCGGGGGGGACAGATACGCAGTATTTT. The encoded protein is CASSPAGLAGGTDTQYF.